The entry that follows covers one T cell receptor beta chain sequence. Its antigen remains unidentified. TCRdb's copy holds only in-frame clones and misses some; the assay was immunoSEQ multiplex PCR. The sample has more than 85,000 clones, approximately 91% seen once. This CDR3 comprises 16 residues. CDR1 MGHRA and CDR2 YSYEKL come from the germline V gene. Trimming removed 4 bases at V and 0 bases at J, with 13 bases between. These data originate in a study of cytomegalovirus exposure and HLA in healthy donors. The study's findings and limits: The CMV antigen specificity of a few CMV-associated chains was confirmed through in vitro analysis.

Sequenced input: PBMCs. The origin of this receptor is a woman aged 18-29 years in good health and CMV-seronegative. The chain employs TRBV4-1 and TRBJ1-3, with D perhaps TRBD1 (5 bases). In DNA form, the CDR3 reads TGCGCCAGCAGCCCGGGCCAAGGGGTCTCTGGAAACACCATATATTTT. As protein: CASSPGQGVSGNTIYF.